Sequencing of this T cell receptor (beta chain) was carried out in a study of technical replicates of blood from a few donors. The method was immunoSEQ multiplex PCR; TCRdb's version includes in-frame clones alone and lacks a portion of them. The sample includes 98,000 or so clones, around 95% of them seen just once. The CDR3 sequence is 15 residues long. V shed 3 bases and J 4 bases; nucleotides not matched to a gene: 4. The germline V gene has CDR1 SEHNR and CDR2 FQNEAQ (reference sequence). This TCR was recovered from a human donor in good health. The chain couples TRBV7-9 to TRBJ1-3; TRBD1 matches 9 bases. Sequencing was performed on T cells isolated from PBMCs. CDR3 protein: CASSFRQGEGNTIYF. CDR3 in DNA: TGTGCCAGCAGCTTCCGACAGGGGGAAGGAAACACCATATATTTT.